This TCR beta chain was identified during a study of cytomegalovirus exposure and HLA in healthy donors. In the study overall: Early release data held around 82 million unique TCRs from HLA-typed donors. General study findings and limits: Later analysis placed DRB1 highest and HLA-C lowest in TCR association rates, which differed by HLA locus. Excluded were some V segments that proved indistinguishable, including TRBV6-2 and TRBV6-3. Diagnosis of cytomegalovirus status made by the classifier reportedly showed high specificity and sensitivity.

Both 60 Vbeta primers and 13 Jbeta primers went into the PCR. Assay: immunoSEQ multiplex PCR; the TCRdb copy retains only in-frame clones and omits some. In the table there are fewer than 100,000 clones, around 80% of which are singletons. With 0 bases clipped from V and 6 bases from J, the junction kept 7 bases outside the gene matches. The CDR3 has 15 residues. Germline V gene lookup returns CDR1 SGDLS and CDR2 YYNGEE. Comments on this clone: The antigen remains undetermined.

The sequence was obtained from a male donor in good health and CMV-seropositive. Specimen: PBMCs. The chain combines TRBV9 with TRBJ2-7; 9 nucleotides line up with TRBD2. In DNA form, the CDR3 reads TGTGCCAGCAGCGTAGGTAGCGGGGGCGTCGGCGAGCAGTACTTC. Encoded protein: CASSVGSGGVGEQYF.